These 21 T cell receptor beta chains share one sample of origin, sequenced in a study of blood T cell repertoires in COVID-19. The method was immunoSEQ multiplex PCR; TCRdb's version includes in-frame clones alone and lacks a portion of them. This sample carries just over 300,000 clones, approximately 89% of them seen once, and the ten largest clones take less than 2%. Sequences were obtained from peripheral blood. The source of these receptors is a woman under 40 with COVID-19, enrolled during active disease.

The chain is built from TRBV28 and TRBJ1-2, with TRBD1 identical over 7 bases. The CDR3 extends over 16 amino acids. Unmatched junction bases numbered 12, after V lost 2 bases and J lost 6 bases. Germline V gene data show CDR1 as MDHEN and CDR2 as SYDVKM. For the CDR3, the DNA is TGTGCCAGCAGTTTAACCTTACTGGAAGGGGGCCATGGCTACACCTTC. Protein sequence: CASSLTLLEGGHGYTF.

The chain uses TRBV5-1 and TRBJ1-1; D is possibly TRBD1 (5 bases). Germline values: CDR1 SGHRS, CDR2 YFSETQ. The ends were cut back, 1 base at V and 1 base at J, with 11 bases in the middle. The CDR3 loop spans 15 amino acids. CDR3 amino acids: CASSLRGGENTEAFF. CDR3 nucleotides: TGCGCCAGCAGCTTGCGTGGAGGGGAGAACACTGAAGCTTTCTTT.

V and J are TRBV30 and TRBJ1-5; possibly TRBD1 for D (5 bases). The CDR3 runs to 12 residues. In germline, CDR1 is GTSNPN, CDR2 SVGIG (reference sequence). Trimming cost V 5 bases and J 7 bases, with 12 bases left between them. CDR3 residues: CAWGGGSQPQHF. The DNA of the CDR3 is TGTGCCTGGGGCGGGGGGTCCCAGCCCCAGCATTTT.

CDR3 bases: TGTGCCAGCAGCACTTCGGGACAGGGGAATGAGCAGTTCTTC. The encoded protein is CASSTSGQGNEQFF. V gene TRBV7-8 combines with J gene TRBJ2-1; TRBD1 matches 10 bases. Losses at the gene ends were 5 bases for V and 7 bases for J; bases not matched to a gene: 5. The CDR3 contains 14 residues. CDR1 and CDR2 from the germline V gene are SGHVS and FQNEAQ. Based on the CDR3 plus reference TRBV7-8 and TRBJ2-1, the full variable domain is GAGVSQSPRYKVAKRGQDVALRCDPISGHVSLFWYQQALGQGPEFLTYFQNEAQLDKSGLPSDRFFAERPEGSVSTLKIQRTQQEDSAVYLCASSTSGQGNEQFFGPGTRLTVL.

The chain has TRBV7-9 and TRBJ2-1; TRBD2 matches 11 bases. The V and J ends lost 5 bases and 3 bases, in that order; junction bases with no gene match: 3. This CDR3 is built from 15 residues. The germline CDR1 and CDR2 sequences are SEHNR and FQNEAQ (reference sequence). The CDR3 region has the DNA TGTGCCAGCAGCAGACTAGCGGGGCTCTACAATGAGCAGTTCTTC. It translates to CASSRLAGLYNEQFF.

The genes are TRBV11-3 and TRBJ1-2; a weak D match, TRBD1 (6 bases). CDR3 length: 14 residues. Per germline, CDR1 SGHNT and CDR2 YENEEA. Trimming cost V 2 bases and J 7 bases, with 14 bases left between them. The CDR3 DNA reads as TGTGCCAGCAGCTTAATTTCAGGGGATACTGGCTACACCTTC. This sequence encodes CASSLISGDTGYTF.

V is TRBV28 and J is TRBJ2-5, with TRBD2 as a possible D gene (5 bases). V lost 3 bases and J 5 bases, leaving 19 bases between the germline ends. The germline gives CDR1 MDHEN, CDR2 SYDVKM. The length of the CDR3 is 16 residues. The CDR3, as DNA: TGTGCCAGCAGTTTGGCCGCCGTGAGGGCCCGGGAGACCCAGTACTTC. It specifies CASSLAAVRARETQYF.

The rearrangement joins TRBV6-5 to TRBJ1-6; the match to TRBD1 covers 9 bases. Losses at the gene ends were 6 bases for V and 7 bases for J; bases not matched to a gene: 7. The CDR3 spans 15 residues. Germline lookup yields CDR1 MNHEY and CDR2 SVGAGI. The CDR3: CASRAGTGQNSPLHF. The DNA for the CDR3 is TGTGCCAGCAGAGCCGGGACAGGGCAAAATTCACCCCTCCACTTT.

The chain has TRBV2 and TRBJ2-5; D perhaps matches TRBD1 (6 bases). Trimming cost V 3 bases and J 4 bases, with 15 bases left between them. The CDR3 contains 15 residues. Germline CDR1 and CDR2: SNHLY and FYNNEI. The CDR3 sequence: CASSDSRGGGETQYF. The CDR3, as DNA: TGTGCCAGCAGTGATTCCAGGGGCGGTGGAGAGACCCAGTACTTC.

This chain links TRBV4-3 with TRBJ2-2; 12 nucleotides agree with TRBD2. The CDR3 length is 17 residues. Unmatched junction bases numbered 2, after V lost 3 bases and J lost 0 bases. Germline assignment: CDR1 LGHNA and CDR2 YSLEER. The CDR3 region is CASSHWTSGANTGELFF. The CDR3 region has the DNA TGCGCCAGCAGCCATTGGACTAGCGGGGCGAACACCGGGGAGCTGTTTTTT.

Here the CDR3 DNA reads TGTGCCAGCAGTTTGGTATGGGAGACCCCCAATGAGCAGTTCTTC. It is translated as CASSLVWETPNEQFF. V is TRBV27 and J is TRBJ2-1; D may be TRBD2 (5 bases). V was trimmed by 3 bases and J by 6 bases, leaving 15 bases between them. CDR1 MNHEY and CDR2 SMNVEV come from the germline V gene (reference sequence). CDR3 length: 15 residues.

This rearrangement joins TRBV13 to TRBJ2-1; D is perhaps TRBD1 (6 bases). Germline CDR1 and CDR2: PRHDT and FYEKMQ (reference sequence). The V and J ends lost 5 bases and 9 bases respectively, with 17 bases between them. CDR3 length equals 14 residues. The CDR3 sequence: CASSLRGTSGEQFF. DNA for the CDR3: TGTGCCAGCAGCCTCCGAGGGACATCGGGTGAGCAGTTCTTC.

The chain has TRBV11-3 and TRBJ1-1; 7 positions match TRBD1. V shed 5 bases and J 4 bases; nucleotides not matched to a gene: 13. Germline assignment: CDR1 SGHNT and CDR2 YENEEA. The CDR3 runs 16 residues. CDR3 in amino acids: CASSGVRGVRITEAFF. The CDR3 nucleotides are TGTGCCAGCAGCGGAGTCAGGGGGGTGAGGATCACTGAAGCTTTCTTT.

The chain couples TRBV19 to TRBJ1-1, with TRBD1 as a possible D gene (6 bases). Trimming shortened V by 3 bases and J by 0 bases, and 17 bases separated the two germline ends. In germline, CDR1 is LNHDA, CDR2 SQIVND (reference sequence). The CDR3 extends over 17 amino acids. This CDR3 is CASSIPEGENLNTEAFF. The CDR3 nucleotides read TGTGCCAGTAGTATCCCCGAGGGGGAAAATCTGAACACTGAAGCTTTCTTT.

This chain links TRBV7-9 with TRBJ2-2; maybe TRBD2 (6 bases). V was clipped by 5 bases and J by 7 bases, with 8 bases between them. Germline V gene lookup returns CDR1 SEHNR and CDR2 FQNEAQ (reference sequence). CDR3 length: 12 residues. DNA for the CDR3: TGTGCCAGCAGCGGCGGGGACGGGGAGCTGTTTTTT. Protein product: CASSGGDGELFF.

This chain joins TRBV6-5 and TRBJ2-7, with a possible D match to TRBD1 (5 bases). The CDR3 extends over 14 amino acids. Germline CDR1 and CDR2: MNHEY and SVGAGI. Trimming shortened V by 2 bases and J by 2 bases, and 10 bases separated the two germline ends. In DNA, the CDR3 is TGTGCCAGCAGTTACGGTAGGGGCGCCTACGAGCAGTACTTC. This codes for CASSYGRGAYEQYF.

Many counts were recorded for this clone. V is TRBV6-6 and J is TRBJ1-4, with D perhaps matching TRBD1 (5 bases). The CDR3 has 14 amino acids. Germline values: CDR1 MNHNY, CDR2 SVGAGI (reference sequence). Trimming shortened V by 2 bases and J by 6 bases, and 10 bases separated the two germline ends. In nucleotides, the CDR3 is TGTGCCAGCAGTTACCTCTTGGGGCATGAAAAACTGTTTTTT. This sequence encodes CASSYLLGHEKLFF.

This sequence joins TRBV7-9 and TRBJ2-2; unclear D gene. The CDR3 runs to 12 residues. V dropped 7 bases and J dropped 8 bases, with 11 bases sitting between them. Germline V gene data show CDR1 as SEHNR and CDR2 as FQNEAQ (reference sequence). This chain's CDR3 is CASTRLEGELFF. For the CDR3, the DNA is TGTGCCAGCACCCGACTCGAAGGGGAGCTGTTTTTT. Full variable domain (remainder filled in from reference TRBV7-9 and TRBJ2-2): DTGVSQNPRHKITKRGQNVTFRCDPISEHNRLYWYRQTLGQGPEFLTYFQNEAQLEKSRLLSDRFSAERPKGSFSTLEIQRTEQGDSAMYLCASTRLEGELFFGEGSRLTVL.

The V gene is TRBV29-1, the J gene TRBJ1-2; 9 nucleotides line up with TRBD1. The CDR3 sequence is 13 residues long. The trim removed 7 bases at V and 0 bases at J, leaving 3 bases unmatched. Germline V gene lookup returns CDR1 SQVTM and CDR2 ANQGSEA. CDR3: CSARQGANYGYTF. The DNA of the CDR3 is TGCAGCGCCCGACAGGGGGCTAACTATGGCTACACCTTC.

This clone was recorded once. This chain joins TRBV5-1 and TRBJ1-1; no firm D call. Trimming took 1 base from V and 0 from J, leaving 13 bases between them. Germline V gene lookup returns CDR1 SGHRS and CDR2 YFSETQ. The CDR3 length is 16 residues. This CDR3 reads CASSLRITALNTEAFF. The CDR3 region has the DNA TGCGCCAGCAGCTTGCGTATCACAGCCCTGAACACTGAAGCTTTCTTT.

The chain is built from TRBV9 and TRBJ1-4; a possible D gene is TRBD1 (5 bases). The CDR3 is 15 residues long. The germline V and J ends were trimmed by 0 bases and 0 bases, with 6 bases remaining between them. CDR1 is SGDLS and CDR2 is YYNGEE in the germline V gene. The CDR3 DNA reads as TGTGCCAGCAGCGTAGGGGGGGCAACTAATGAAAAACTGTTTTTT. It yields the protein CASSVGGATNEKLFF. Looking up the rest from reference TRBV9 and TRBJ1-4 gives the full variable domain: DSGVTQTPKHLITATGQRVTLRCSPRSGDLSVYWYQQSLDQGLQFLIQYYNGEERAKGNILERFSAQQFPDLHSELNLSSLELGDSALYFCASSVGGATNEKLFFGSGTQLSVL.